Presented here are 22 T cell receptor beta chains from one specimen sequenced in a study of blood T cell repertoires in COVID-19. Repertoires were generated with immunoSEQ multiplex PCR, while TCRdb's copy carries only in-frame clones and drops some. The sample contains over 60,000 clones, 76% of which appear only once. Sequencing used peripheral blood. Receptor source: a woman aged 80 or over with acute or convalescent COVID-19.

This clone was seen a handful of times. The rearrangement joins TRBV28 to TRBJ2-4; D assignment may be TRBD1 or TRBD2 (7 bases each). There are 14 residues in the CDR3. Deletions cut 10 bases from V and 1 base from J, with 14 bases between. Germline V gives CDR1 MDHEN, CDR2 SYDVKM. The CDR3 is CATRGGPAKNIQYF. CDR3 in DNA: TGTGCCACCAGGGGGGGTCCTGCCAAAAACATTCAGTACTTC.

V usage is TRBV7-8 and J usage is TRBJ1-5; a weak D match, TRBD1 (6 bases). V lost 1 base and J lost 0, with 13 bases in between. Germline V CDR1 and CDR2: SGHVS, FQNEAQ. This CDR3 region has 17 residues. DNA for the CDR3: TGTGCCAGCAGCTTAGTAGGGCAGGGGAGTAGCAATCAGCCCCAGCATTTT. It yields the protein CASSLVGQGSSNQPQHF.

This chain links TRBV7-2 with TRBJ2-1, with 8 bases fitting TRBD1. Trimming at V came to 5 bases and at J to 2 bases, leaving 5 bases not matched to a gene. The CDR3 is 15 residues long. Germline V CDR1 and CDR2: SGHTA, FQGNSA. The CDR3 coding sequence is TGTGCCAGCAGCAGGGGACAGGCAACCTACAATGAGCAGTTCTTC. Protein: CASSRGQATYNEQFF. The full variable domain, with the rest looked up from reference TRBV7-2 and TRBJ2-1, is GAGVSQSPSNKVTEKGKDVELRCDPISGHTALYWYRQSLGQGLEFLIYFQGNSAPDKSGLPSDRFSAERTGGSVSTLTIQRTQQEDSAVYLCASSRGQATYNEQFFGPGTRLTVL.

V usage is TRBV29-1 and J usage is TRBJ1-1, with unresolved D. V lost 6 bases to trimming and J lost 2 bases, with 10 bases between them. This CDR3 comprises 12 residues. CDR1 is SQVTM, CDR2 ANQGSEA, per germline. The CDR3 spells CSVKGANTEAFF. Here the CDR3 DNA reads TGCAGCGTGAAGGGAGCAAACACTGAAGCTTTCTTT.

The CDR3 DNA is TGTGCCAGCAGCTTAGCGGTGCCTAACCCCACAGATACGCAGTATTTT. It codes for CASSLAVPNPTDTQYF. The V call is TRBV7-6, the J call TRBJ2-3; no definite D call. Germline V lookup: CDR1 SGHVS, CDR2 FNYEAQ. V lost 0 bases, J lost 2 bases, and 12 bases lay in between. This CDR3 region has 16 residues.

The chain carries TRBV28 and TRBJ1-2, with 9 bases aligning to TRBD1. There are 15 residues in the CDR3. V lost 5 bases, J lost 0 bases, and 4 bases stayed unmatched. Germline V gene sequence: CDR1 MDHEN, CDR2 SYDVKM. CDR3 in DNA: TGTGCCAGCAGTGGGACAGGGACCGCTAACTATGGCTACACCTTC. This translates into CASSGTGTANYGYTF.

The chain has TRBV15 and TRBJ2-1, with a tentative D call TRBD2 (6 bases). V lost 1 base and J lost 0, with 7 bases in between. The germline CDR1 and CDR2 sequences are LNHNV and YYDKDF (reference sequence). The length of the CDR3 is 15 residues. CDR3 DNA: TGTGCCACCAGCAGAGCGGGAGCCTCCTACAATGAGCAGTTCTTC. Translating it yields CATSRAGASYNEQFF.

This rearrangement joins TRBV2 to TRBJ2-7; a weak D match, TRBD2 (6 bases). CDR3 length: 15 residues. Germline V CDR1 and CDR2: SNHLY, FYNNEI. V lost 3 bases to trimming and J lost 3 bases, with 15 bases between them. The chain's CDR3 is CASSESLAVGYEQYF. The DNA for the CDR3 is TGTGCCAGCAGTGAGTCTTTAGCGGTAGGCTACGAGCAGTACTTC.

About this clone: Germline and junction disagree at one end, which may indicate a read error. The CDR3 here is CASRSVVSHEQYF. CDR3 in DNA: TGTGCCAGCAGATCGGTTGTCTCCCACGAGCAGTACTTC. The chain links TRBV12-3 or TRBV12-4 to TRBJ2-7; D is uncertain. The CDR3 covers 13 residues.

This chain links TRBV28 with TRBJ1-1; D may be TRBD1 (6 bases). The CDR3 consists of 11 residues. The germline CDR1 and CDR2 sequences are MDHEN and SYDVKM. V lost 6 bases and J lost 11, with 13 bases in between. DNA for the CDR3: TGTGCCAGCAGGTCGGGACATTGGGCTTTCTTT. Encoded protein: CASRSGHWAFF.

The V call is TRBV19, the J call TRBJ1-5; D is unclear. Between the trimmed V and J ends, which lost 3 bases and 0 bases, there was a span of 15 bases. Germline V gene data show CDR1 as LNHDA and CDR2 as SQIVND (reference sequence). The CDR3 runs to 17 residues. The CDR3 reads CASSISGRTNSNQPQHF. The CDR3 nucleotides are TGTGCCAGTAGTATCTCGGGCAGGACTAATAGCAATCAGCCCCAGCATTTT.

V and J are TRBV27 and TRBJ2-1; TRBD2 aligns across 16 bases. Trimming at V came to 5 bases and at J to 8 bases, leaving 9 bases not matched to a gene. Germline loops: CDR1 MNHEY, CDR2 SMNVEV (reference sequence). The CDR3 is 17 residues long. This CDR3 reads CASSPPPGLAGGHEQFF. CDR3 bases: TGTGCCAGCAGTCCCCCTCCGGGACTAGCGGGAGGGCATGAGCAGTTCTTC.

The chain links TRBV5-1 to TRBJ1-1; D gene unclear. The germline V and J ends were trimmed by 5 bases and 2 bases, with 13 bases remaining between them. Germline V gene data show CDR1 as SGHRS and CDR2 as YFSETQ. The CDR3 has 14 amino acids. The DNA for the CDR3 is TGCGCCAGCAGGGTTGACGGGGTAAACACTGAAGCTTTCTTT. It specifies CASRVDGVNTEAFF.

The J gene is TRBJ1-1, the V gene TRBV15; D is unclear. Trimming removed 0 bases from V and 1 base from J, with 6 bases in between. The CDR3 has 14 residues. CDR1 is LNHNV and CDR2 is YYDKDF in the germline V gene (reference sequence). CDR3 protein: CATSRDTGNTEAFF. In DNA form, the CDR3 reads TGTGCCACCAGCAGAGACACCGGGAACACTGAAGCTTTCTTT.

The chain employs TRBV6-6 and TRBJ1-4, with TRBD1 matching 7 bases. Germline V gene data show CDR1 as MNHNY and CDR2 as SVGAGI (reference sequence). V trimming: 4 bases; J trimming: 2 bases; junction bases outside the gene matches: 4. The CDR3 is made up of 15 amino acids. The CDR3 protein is CASSFAGGTNEKLFF. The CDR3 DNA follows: TGTGCCAGCAGTTTTGCAGGGGGTACTAATGAAAAACTGTTTTTT.

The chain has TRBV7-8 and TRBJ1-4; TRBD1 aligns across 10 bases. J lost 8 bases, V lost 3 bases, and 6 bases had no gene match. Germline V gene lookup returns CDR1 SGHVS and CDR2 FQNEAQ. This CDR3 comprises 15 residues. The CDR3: CASSFPTGGSEKLFF. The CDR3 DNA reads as TGTGCCAGCAGCTTCCCGACAGGGGGCAGCGAAAAACTGTTTTTT. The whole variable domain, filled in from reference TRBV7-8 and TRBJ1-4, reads GAGVSQSPRYKVAKRGQDVALRCDPISGHVSLFWYQQALGQGPEFLTYFQNEAQLDKSGLPSDRFFAERPEGSVSTLKIQRTQQEDSAVYLCASSFPTGGSEKLFFGSGTQLSVL.

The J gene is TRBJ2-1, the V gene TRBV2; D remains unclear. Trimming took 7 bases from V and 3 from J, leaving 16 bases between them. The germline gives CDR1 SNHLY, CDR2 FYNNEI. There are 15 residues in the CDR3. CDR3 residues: CASTPTRANYNEQFF. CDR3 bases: TGTGCCAGCACCCCGACGCGAGCGAACTACAATGAGCAGTTCTTC.

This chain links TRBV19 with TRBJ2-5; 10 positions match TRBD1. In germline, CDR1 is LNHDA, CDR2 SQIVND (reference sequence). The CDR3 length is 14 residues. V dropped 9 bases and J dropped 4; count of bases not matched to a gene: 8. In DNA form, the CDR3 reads TGTGCCAGCCATGACAGGGGGCGCGGAGAGACCCAGTACTTC. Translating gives CASHDRGRGETQYF.

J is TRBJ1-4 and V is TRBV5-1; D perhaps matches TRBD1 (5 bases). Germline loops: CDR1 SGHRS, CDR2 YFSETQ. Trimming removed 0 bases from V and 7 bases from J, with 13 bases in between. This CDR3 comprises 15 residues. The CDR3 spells CASSLAGEMGEKLFF. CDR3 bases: TGCGCCAGCAGCTTGGCGGGGGAGATGGGTGAAAAACTGTTTTTT.

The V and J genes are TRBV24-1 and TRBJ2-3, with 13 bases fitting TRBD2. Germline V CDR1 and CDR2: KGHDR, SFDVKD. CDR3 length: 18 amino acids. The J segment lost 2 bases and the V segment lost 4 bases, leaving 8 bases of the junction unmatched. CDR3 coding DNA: TGTGCCACCAGTGACCGCCGCACTAGCGGGGGGGACACAGATACGCAGTATTTT. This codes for CATSDRRTSGGDTDTQYF.

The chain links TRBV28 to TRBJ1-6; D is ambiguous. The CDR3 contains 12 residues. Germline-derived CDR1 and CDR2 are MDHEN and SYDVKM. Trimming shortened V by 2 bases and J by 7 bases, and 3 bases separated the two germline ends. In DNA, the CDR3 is TGTGCCAGCAGTTTAGTAAATTCACCCCTCCACTTT. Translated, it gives CASSLVNSPLHF.

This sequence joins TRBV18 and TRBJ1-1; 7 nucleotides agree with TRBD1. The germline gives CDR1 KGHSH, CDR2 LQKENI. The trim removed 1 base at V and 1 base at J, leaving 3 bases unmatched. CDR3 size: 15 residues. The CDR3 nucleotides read TGTGCCAGCTCACCACAGGGGGCCCCGAACACTGAAGCTTTCTTT. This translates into CASSPQGAPNTEAFF.